This entry describes one TCR beta chain. A clone one base away is much larger, so this may be a read error. The V end lost 3 bases, the J end lost 9 bases, and 15 bases lay between the germline ends. The length of the CDR3 is 14 residues. TCRdb used MiXCR to reprocess the 5' RACE reads, holding one entry per CDR3 protein. The sample includes under 150,000 distinct CDR3 sequences, approximately 16% of them seen just once. This entry belongs to a study of T-cell memory formation after mild COVID-19. This receptor was obtained from an adult woman who had mild COVID-19 (a few samples of this study predate the infection). Cell type and time point are not known. The rearrangement joins TRBV12-3 or TRBV12-4 to TRBJ2-1; D possibly corresponds to TRBD2 (6 bases). The sample comprised PBMCs or a T cell subset sorted from them (not recorded which). In DNA, the CDR3 is TGTGCCAGCAGTTTGGGGACTGAAGACACTGAGCAGTTCTTC. Translation: CASSLGTEDTEQFF.